Below are 30 T cell receptor beta chains sequenced from a single sample in a study of cytomegalovirus exposure and HLA in healthy donors. PCR amplification relied on 60 Vbeta primers (plus 13 Jbeta primers). Sequencing was performed with immunoSEQ multiplex PCR; in TCRdb, only in-frame clones are kept and a portion is missing. The repertoire consists of about 170,000 clones, with roughly 79% occurring once and the leading ten covering over 0.95%. Sample: PBMCs. The receptor source for this set is a woman aged 50 to 60 in good health and CMV-seropositive.

This clone has a handful of counts. The chain has TRBV15 and TRBJ2-7, with D maybe TRBD2 (6 bases). The V and J ends lost 0 bases and 2 bases respectively, with 11 bases between them. CDR1 and CDR2 (germline): LNHNV, YYDKDF (reference sequence). The CDR3 covers 15 residues. Here the CDR3 DNA reads TGTGCCACCAGCAGAGATCGCCCGGGGGCCTACGAGCAGTACTTC. This encodes CATSRDRPGAYEQYF.

V and J are TRBV7-9 and TRBJ1-5; TRBD1 agrees at 7 bases. The ends lost 0 bases at V and 1 base at J; junction bases unmatched: 12. The CDR3 consists of 19 residues. Germline lookup yields CDR1 SEHNR and CDR2 FQNEAQ (reference sequence). This CDR3 is CASSLAYGEDRTSNQPQHF. For the CDR3, the DNA is TGTGCCAGCAGCTTAGCCTACGGAGAGGACAGGACGAGCAATCAGCCCCAGCATTTT.

This clone was seen just once. The chain combines TRBV19 with TRBJ1-5; TRBD1 aligns across 9 bases. The germline V gene encodes CDR1 LNHDA and CDR2 SQIVND (reference sequence). This CDR3 is 17 amino acids long. V gave up 1 base and J gave up 6 bases; unmatched junction bases: 10. The CDR3 region has the DNA TGTGCCAGTAGTATAGTAGGGGACAGGGAGCGGGGTCAGCCCCAGCATTTT. This encodes CASSIVGDRERGQPQHF. Using reference TRBV19 and TRBJ1-5 for the parts outside the CDR3, the full variable domain is DGGITQSPKYLFRKEGQNVTLSCEQNLNHDAMYWYRQDPGQGLRLIYYSQIVNDFQKGDIAEGYSVSREKKESFPLTVTSAQKNPTAFYLCASSIVGDRERGQPQHFGDGTRLSIL.

This chain connects TRBV4-1 to TRBJ1-1; D gene ambiguous. Germline CDR1 MGHRA, CDR2 YSYEKL. This CDR3 is 14 amino acids long. V was clipped by 3 bases and J by 2 bases, with 10 bases between them. In DNA form, the CDR3 reads TGCGCCAGCAGCCAGGTCGGGGTTAACACTGAAGCTTTCTTT. Residues: CASSQVGVNTEAFF.

As to this clone: Other nucleotide sequences in the sample specify the same CDR3. This chain uses TRBV27 with TRBJ1-3; D ambiguous. This CDR3 region has 13 residues. Trimming removed 0 bases from V and 4 bases from J, with 4 bases in between. Germline CDR1 reads MNHEY; CDR2 reads SMNVEV (reference sequence). DNA of the CDR3: TGTGCCAGCAGTTTATCTCTAGGAAACACCATATATTTT. This encodes CASSLSLGNTIYF.

This chain joins TRBV27 and TRBJ2-1, with 9 positions matching TRBD2. V was clipped by 0 bases and J by 4 bases; unmatched bases: 25. The germline gives CDR1 MNHEY, CDR2 SMNVEV (reference sequence). This CDR3 has 23 residues. The DNA for the CDR3 is TGTGCCAGCAGTTTATCGAAACCCCAGAGATTAGCGGGAGAGAGGGAGGATTACAATGAGCAGTTCTTC. Its protein product is CASSLSKPQRLAGEREDYNEQFF.

The V gene is TRBV6-6, the J gene TRBJ1-2, with 9 bases aligning to TRBD1. The CDR3 has 16 residues. The germline V gene encodes CDR1 MNHNY and CDR2 SVGAGI (reference sequence). V was clipped by 6 bases and J by 12 bases; unmatched bases: 20. The CDR3 loop reads CASSRISRGQGSANTF. CDR3 bases: TGTGCCAGCAGCCGGATCAGCCGGGGACAGGGATCTGCTAACACCTTC.

The V call is TRBV5-1, the J call TRBJ2-7, with a weak D call TRBD2 (5 bases). Germline V CDR1 and CDR2: SGHRS, YFSETQ. The V and J ends lost 0 bases and 6 bases respectively, with 7 bases between them. This CDR3 contains 12 residues. The CDR3 DNA reads as TGCGCCAGCAGCTTGGACGGAGGCGAGCAGTACTTC. Protein sequence: CASSLDGGEQYF.

The chain employs TRBV5-1 and TRBJ2-7; TRBD1 agrees at 9 bases. Germline CDR1 SGHRS, CDR2 YFSETQ. This CDR3 is built from 15 residues. V lost 4 bases, J lost 8 bases, and 13 bases stayed unmatched. This chain's CDR3 is CASSPTPEGQGKQYF. CDR3 bases: TGCGCCAGCAGCCCTACACCCGAGGGACAGGGCAAGCAGTACTTC.

This chain connects TRBV2 to TRBJ1-1; no clear D gene. V was shortened by 5 bases and J by 5 bases, with 9 bases between the two germline ends. The CDR3 totals 12 residues. Per the germline V gene, CDR1 is SNHLY and CDR2 is FYNNEI. The CDR3 coding sequence is TGTGCCAGCAGTTCTATGCTAACTGAAGCTTTCTTT. As protein: CASSSMLTEAFF.

This clone was recorded a few times. The V gene is TRBV2, the J gene TRBJ1-1; TRBD1 is a possible D gene (5 bases). CDR3 size: 13 residues. Germline CDR1 and CDR2: SNHLY and FYNNEI. V lost 5 bases, J lost 6 bases, and 13 bases lay in between. The CDR3 nucleotides read TGTGCCAGCAGTCCCAGGGAATGGGCTGAAGCTTTCTTT. Residues: CASSPREWAEAFF.

This clone was observed a few times. The chain employs TRBV6-1 and TRBJ1-6, with a possible D match to TRBD1 (6 bases). The length of the CDR3 is 15 residues. The germline CDR1 and CDR2 sequences are MNHNS and SASEGT. Trimming took off 8 bases at V and 12 bases at J, with 23 bases between the two ends. CDR3 in amino acids: CASAHETPTGRPLHF. The CDR3 bases are TGTGCCAGCGCACATGAGACCCCGACAGGTAGACCCCTCCACTTT.

The V call is TRBV28, the J call TRBJ1-2; D is perhaps TRBD1 (5 bases). Germline V gene data show CDR1 as MDHEN and CDR2 as SYDVKM. This CDR3 is 13 amino acids long. The ends were cut back, 6 bases at V and 8 bases at J, with 16 bases in the middle. The CDR3 protein is CASSEGRVAGYTF. CDR3 in DNA: TGTGCCAGCAGCGAGGGGAGGGTGGCGGGCTACACCTTC.

Written as DNA, the CDR3 is TGTGCCAGCAGGAAACCGGGACAGGGGAATAATGAGCAGTTCTTC. Translation: CASRKPGQGNNEQFF. J is TRBJ2-1 and V is TRBV6-1; 10 bases map to TRBD1. CDR1 is MNHNS, CDR2 SASEGT, per germline. CDR3 length equals 15 residues. J was trimmed by 7 bases and V by 6 bases; bases with no gene match: 9.

The chain combines TRBV7-8 with TRBJ1-2; D remains unclear. The CDR3 loop spans 15 amino acids. Germline-derived CDR1 and CDR2 are SGHVS and FQNEAQ. V lost 4 bases and J 4 bases, leaving 16 bases between the germline ends. CDR3: CASSSPSVPGYGYTF. The CDR3 DNA follows: TGTGCCAGCAGCTCCCCCTCGGTCCCGGGCTATGGCTACACCTTC.

CDR3 residues: CASSPGLATTYEQYF. The CDR3 DNA sequence: TGTGCCAGCAGCCCCGGACTAGCGACGACCTACGAGCAGTACTTC. The V call is TRBV7-2, the J call TRBJ2-7, with 9 positions matching TRBD2. From germline, CDR1 is SGHTA and CDR2 FQGNSA. Losses at the gene ends were 5 bases for V and 2 bases for J; bases not matched to a gene: 7. The CDR3 sequence is 15 residues long.

V is TRBV7-2 and J is TRBJ2-3; 11 bases map to TRBD1. The ends lost 4 bases at V and 4 bases at J; junction bases unmatched: 1. This CDR3 is built from 14 residues. Per the germline V gene, CDR1 is SGHTA and CDR2 is FQGNSA. CDR3 sequence: CASSSGQGADTQYF. The CDR3 DNA is TGTGCCAGCAGCTCGGGACAGGGGGCAGATACGCAGTATTTT.

V and J are TRBV19 and TRBJ1-3; no firm D call. V lost 3 bases, J lost 5 bases, and 5 bases lay in between. From germline, CDR1 is LNHDA and CDR2 SQIVND (reference sequence). The CDR3 contains 12 residues. The DNA for the CDR3 is TGTGCCAGTAGTATGTCTCGAAACACCATATATTTT. It specifies CASSMSRNTIYF.

The chain links TRBV29-1 to TRBJ2-3; tentative D call: TRBD1 (5 bases). V was cut by 0 bases and J by 2 bases, with 12 bases left in between. Germline CDR1 and CDR2: SQVTM and ANQGSEA. This CDR3 comprises 15 residues. CDR3 nucleotides: TGCAGCGTTGAAGATCGCAGGGTCTCCACAGATACGCAGTATTTT. The encoded protein is CSVEDRRVSTDTQYF.

This chain's CDR3 is CASSLGSSAQETQYF. The CDR3, as DNA: TGCGCCAGCAGCTTGGGATCTAGCGCCCAAGAGACCCAGTACTTC. The chain combines TRBV5-1 with TRBJ2-5; possible D gene TRBD2, 6 bases. Germline loops: CDR1 SGHRS, CDR2 YFSETQ. V lost 0 bases and J 1 base, leaving 10 bases between the germline ends. This CDR3 region has 15 residues.

This clone was seen more than once but under ten times. The chain joins TRBV18 to TRBJ1-1, with 9 bases matching TRBD1. CDR3 length equals 16 residues. V lost 6 bases and J lost 5; bases outside the gene matches: 13. Germline CDR1 and CDR2: KGHSH and LQKENI. The CDR3 spells CASSFSQGAVRTEAFF. In nucleotides, the CDR3 is TGTGCCAGCTCCTTCTCACAGGGGGCGGTTAGGACTGAAGCTTTCTTT.

The gene calls are TRBV7-9 and TRBJ2-2; 7 nucleotides line up with TRBD1. Germline V CDR1 and CDR2: SEHNR, FQNEAQ (reference sequence). After removal of 5 bases from V and 2 bases from J, the junction contained 8 bases not matched to a gene. This CDR3 contains 16 residues. CDR3 residues: CASSQLGTDNTGELFF. DNA of the CDR3: TGTGCCAGCAGCCAGCTCGGGACAGACAACACCGGGGAGCTGTTTTTT.

The V gene is TRBV7-9, the J gene TRBJ2-7; D not resolved. CDR3 length: 13 amino acids. V lost 5 bases and J lost 4, with 12 bases in between. Germline V CDR1 and CDR2: SEHNR, FQNEAQ (reference sequence). The CDR3 sequence: CASSPRGAYEQYF. The CDR3 nucleotides read TGTGCCAGCAGCCCTCGTGGAGCTTACGAGCAGTACTTC.

CDR3 in DNA: TGCGCCAGCAGTGATCGCGGGAACGAGCAGTACTTC. Encoded protein: CASSDRGNEQYF. The V gene is TRBV10-2, the J gene TRBJ2-7; possibly TRBD2 for D (6 bases). The V end lost 3 bases, the J end lost 5 bases, and 8 bases lay between the germline ends. The CDR3 runs 12 residues. Germline CDR1 and CDR2: WSHSY and SAAADI.

The chain combines TRBV7-8 with TRBJ1-1; D gene ambiguous. The CDR3 contains 13 residues. Germline V lookup: CDR1 SGHVS, CDR2 FQNEAQ. V was shortened by 6 bases and J by 0 bases, with 8 bases between the two germline ends. The CDR3 nucleotides are TGTGCCAGCAGTAACAGTATGAACACTGAAGCTTTCTTT. It translates to CASSNSMNTEAFF.

This clone was recorded once. The chain has TRBV15 and TRBJ2-1, with a weak D call TRBD1 (6 bases). Trimming took 5 bases from V and 4 from J, leaving 15 bases between them. The germline V gene has CDR1 LNHNV and CDR2 YYDKDF (reference sequence). The CDR3 loop spans 15 amino acids. CDR3 sequence (DNA): TGTGCCACCAGCCCCCGACAGGTCTGGTACAATGAGCAGTTCTTC. Translated, it gives CATSPRQVWYNEQFF.

The genes are TRBV9 and TRBJ2-3; maybe TRBD1 (6 bases). V was cut by 0 bases and J by 1 base, with 12 bases left in between. The CDR3 has 16 residues. Germline-derived CDR1 and CDR2 are SGDLS and YYNGEE. This CDR3 reads CASSVGNRVGTDTQYF. The DNA of the CDR3 is TGTGCCAGCAGCGTAGGCAACAGGGTAGGCACAGATACGCAGTATTTT.

This chain links TRBV7-2 with TRBJ1-2; D might be TRBD1 (5 bases). V lost 5 bases, J lost 8 bases, and 12 bases lay in between. Germline V lookup: CDR1 SGHTA, CDR2 FQGNSA. There are 12 residues in the CDR3. The CDR3 here is CASSPRGLGYTF. The DNA for the CDR3 is TGTGCCAGCAGCCCACGGGGGTTGGGCTACACCTTC.

The V call is TRBV2, the J call TRBJ2-2; TRBD2 might be the D (6 bases). This CDR3 is built from 17 residues. CDR1 SNHLY and CDR2 FYNNEI come from the germline V gene. V lost 4 bases to trimming and J lost 1 base, with 16 bases between them. The CDR3 spells CASSARAGQLNTGELFF. The CDR3 coding sequence is TGTGCCAGCAGTGCGAGGGCGGGGCAGCTGAACACCGGGGAGCTGTTTTTT. The full variable domain, in which reference TRBV2 and TRBJ2-2 provide the parts outside the CDR3, is EPEVTQTPSHQVTQMGQEVILRCVPISNHLYFYWYRQILGQKVEFLVSFYNNEISEKSEIFDDQFSVERPDGSNFTLKIRSTKLEDSAMYFCASSARAGQLNTGELFFGEGSRLTVL.

The genes are TRBV9 and TRBJ2-3; the match to TRBD2 covers 9 bases. V shed 0 bases, J shed 6 bases, and the junction held 11 bases outside the gene matches. This CDR3 is 17 amino acids long. Germline CDR1 SGDLS, CDR2 YYNGEE. The CDR3 sequence is CASSVGSGGFHVDTQYF. The CDR3 coding sequence is TGTGCCAGCAGCGTAGGGAGCGGGGGGTTCCACGTGGATACGCAGTATTTT.